This TCR beta chain was captured in a study of CD8 T cells in ankylosing spondylitis. MiXCR, run by TCRdb on the 5' RACE reads, gives a single entry per CDR3 protein. This sample yields approximately 210,000 distinct CDR3 sequences, of which about 13% are seen a single time; approximately 15% belongs to the top ten. This clonotype showed up just a few times. CDR1 DFQATT and CDR2 SNEGSKA come from the germline V gene (reference sequence). The V gene lost 0 bases and the J gene lost 0 bases, with 14 bases spanning the gap. This CDR3 has 16 residues. This TCR came from a male donor with ankylosing spondylitis or in good health (not recorded which). Material: blood, either unsorted or a sorted T cell fraction (not recorded which). This chain connects TRBV20-1 to TRBJ1-1; D remains ambiguous. CDR3 nucleotide sequence: TGCAGTGCTAGAGATACAACCCTCTGGTTGAACACTGAAGCTTTCTTT. This encodes CSARDTTLWLNTEAFF.